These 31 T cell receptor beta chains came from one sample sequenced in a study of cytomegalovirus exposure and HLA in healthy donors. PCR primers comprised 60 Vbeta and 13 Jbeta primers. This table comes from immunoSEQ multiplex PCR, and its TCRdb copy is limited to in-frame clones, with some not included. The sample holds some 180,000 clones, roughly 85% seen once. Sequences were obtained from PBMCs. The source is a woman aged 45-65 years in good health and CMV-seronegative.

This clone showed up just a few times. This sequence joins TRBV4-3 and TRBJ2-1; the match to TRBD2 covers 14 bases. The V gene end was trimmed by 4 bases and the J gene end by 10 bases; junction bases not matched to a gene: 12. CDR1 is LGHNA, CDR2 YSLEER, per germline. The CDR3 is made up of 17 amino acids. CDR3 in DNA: TGCGCCAGCAGCCCAACCCTACCGACTAGCGGGAGGGGAGAGCAGTTCTTC. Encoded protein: CASSPTLPTSGRGEQFF.

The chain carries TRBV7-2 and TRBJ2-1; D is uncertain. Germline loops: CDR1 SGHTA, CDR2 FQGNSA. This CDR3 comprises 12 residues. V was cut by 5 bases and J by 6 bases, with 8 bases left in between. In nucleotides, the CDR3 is TGTGCCAGCAGCCGCAACGGCAATGAGCAGTTCTTC. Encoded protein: CASSRNGNEQFF.

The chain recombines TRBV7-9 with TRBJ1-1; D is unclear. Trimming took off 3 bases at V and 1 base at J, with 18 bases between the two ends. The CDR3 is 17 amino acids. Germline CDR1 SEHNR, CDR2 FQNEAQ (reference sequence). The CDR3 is CASSFPRGISGNTEAFF. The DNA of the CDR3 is TGTGCCAGCAGCTTCCCCCGGGGTATTAGCGGGAACACTGAAGCTTTCTTT. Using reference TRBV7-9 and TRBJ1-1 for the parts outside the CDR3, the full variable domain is DTGVSQNPRHKITKRGQNVTFRCDPISEHNRLYWYRQTLGQGPEFLTYFQNEAQLEKSRLLSDRFSAERPKGSFSTLEIQRTEQGDSAMYLCASSFPRGISGNTEAFFGQGTRLTVV.

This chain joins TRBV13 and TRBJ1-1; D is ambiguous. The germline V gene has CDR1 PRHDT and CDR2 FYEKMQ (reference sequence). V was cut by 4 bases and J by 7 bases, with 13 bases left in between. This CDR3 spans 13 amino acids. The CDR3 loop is CASSYKGGSEAFF. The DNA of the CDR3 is TGTGCCAGCAGCTACAAAGGAGGGAGTGAAGCTTTCTTT.

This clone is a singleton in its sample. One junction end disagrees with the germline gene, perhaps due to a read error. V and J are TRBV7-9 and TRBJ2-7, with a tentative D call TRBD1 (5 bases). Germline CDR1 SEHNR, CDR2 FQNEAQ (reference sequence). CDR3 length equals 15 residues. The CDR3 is CSSSFSRGSSYEQYF. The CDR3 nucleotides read TGTTCCAGCAGCTTCTCTAGGGGTAGCTCCTACGAGCAGTACTTC. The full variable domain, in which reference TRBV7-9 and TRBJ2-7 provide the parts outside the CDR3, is DTGVSQNPRHKITKRGQNVTFRCDPISEHNRLYWYRQTLGQGPEFLTYFQNEAQLEKSRLLSDRFSAERPKGSFSTLEIQRTEQGDSAMYLCSSSFSRGSSYEQYFGPGTRLTVT.

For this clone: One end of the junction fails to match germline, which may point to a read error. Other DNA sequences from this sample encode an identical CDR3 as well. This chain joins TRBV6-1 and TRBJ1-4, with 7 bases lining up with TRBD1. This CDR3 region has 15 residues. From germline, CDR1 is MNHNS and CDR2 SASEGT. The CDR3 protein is CASSEDRGLNEKLFF. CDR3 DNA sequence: TGTGCCAGCAGTGAAGACAGGGGCCTTAATGAAAAGCTGTTTTTT.

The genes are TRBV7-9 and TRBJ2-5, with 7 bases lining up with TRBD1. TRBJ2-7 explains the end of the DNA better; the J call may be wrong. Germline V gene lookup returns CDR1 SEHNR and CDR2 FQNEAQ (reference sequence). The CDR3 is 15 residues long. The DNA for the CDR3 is TGTGCCAGCACGTCAACAGGGGAAATGTATCGCGAGCAGTACTTC. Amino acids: CASTSTGEMYREQYF.

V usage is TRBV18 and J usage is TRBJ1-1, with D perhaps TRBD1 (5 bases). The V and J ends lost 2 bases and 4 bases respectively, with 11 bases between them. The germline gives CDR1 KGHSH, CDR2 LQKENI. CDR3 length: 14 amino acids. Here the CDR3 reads CASSPTGLGTEAFF. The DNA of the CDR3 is TGTGCCAGCTCACCAACAGGCCTGGGCACTGAAGCTTTCTTT.

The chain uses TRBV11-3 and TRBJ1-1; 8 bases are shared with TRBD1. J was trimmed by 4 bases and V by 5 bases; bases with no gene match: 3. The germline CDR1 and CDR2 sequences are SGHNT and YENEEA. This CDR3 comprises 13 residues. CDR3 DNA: TGTGCCAGCAGCCCCCAGGGGGCCACTGAAGCTTTCTTT. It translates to CASSPQGATEAFF. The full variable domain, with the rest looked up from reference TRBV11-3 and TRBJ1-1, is EAGVVQSPRYKIIEKKQPVAFWCNPISGHNTLYWYLQNLGQGPELLIRYENEEAVDDSQLPKDRFSAERLKGVDSTLKIQPAELGDSAVYLCASSPQGATEAFFGQGTRLTVV.

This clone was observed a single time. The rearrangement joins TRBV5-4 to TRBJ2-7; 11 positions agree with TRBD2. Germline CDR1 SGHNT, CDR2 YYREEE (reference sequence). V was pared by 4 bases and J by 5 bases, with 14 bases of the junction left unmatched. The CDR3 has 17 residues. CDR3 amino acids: CASSATPTSGNGNEQYF. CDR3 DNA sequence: TGTGCCAGCAGCGCGACGCCGACTAGCGGGAATGGAAACGAGCAGTACTTC.

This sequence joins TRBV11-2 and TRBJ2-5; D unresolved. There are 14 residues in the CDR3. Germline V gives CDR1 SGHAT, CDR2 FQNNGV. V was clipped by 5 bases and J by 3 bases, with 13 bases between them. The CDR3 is CASSLREPKETQYF. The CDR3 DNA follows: TGTGCCAGCAGCCTGCGAGAACCTAAAGAGACCCAGTACTTC.

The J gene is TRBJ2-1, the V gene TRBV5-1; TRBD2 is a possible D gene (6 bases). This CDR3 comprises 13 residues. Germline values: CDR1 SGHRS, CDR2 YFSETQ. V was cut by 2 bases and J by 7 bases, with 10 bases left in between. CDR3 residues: CASSFGGGNEQFF. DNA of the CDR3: TGCGCCAGCAGCTTCGGGGGTGGGAATGAGCAGTTCTTC.

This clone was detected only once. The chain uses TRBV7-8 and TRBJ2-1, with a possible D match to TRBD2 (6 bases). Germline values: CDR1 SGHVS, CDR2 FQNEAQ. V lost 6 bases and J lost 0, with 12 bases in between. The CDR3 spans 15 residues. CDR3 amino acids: CASSYQGGSYNEQFF. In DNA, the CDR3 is TGTGCCAGCAGTTATCAGGGAGGCTCCTACAATGAGCAGTTCTTC. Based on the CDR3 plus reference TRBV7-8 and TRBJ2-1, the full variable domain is GAGVSQSPRYKVAKRGQDVALRCDPISGHVSLFWYQQALGQGPEFLTYFQNEAQLDKSGLPSDRFFAERPEGSVSTLKIQRTQQEDSAVYLCASSYQGGSYNEQFFGPGTRLTVL.

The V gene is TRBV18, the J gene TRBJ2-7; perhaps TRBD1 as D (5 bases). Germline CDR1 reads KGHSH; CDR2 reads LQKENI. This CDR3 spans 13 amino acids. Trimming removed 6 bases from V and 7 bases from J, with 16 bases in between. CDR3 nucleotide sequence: TGTGCCAGCTCCCCCGACAGTCTTGGTGAGCAGTACTTC. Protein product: CASSPDSLGEQYF.

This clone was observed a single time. The CDR3 coding sequence is TGTGCCAGCAGTTTCAGGGGGAGCGGAAACACCATATATTTT. Amino acids: CASSFRGSGNTIYF. The chain links TRBV27 to TRBJ1-3; TRBD1 agrees at 7 bases. V shed 3 bases, J shed 4 bases, and the junction held 3 bases outside the gene matches. Germline V CDR1 and CDR2: MNHEY, SMNVEV (reference sequence). This CDR3 contains 14 residues.

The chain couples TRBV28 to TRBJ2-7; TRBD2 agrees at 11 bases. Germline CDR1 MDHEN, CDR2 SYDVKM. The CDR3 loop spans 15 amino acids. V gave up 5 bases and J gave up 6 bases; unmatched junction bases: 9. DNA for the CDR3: TGTGCCAGCAGTCGACGGCTAGCGGGAGGAGGCGAGCAGTACTTC. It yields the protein CASSRRLAGGGEQYF.

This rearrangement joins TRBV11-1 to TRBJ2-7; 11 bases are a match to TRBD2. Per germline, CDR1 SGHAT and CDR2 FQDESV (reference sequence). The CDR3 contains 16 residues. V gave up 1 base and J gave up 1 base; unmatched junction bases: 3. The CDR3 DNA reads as TGTGCCAGCAGCTTAGGGACTAGCGGGTATTCCTACGAGCAGTACTTC. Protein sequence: CASSLGTSGYSYEQYF.

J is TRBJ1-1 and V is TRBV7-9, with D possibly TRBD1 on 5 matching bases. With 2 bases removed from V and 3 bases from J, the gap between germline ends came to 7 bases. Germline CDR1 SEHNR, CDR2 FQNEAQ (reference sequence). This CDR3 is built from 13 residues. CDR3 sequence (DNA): TGTGCCAGCAGCTTACAACAGGACACTGAAGCTTTCTTT. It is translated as CASSLQQDTEAFF.

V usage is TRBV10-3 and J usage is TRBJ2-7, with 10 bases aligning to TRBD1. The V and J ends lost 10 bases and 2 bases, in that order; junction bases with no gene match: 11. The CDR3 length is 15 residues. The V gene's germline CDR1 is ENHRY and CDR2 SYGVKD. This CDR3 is CATRSPGQGTYEQYF. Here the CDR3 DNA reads TGTGCCACGCGGTCTCCGGGACAGGGGACCTACGAGCAGTACTTC.

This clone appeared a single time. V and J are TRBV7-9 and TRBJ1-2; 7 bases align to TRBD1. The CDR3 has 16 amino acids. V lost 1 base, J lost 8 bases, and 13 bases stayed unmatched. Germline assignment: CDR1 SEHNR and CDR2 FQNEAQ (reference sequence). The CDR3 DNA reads TGTGCCAGCAGCTTAGGGAGTAGGGTAACAGGGGCCGGCTACACCTTC. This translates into CASSLGSRVTGAGYTF. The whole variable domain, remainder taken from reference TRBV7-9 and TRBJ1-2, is DTGVSQNPRHKITKRGQNVTFRCDPISEHNRLYWYRQTLGQGPEFLTYFQNEAQLEKSRLLSDRFSAERPKGSFSTLEIQRTEQGDSAMYLCASSLGSRVTGAGYTFGSGTRLTVV.

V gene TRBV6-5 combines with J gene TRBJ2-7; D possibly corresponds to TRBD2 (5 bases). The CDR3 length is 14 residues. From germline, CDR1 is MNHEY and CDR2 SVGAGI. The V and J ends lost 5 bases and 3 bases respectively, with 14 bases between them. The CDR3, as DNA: TGTGCCAGCAGTGCCTCCGGACTTAGCTACGAGCAGTACTTC. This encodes CASSASGLSYEQYF.

As DNA, the CDR3 is TGTGCCAGCTTCCCGGGACAGATCATGAACACTGAAGCTTTCTTT. Translating it yields CASFPGQIMNTEAFF. The rearrangement joins TRBV28 to TRBJ1-1, with 7 bases identical to TRBD1. This CDR3 region has 15 residues. The V and J ends lost 8 bases and 0 bases, in that order; junction bases with no gene match: 9. The germline CDR1 and CDR2 sequences are MDHEN and SYDVKM.

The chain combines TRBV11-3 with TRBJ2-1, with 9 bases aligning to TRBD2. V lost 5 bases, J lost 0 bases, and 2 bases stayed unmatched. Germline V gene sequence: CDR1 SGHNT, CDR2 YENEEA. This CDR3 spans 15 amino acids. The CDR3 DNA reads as TGTGCCAGCAGCCATAGCGGGAGCTCCTACAATGAGCAGTTCTTC. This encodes CASSHSGSSYNEQFF.

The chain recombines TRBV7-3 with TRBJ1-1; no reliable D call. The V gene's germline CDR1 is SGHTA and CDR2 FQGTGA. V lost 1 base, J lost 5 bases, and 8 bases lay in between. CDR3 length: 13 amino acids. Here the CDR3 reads CASSLMTGTEAFF. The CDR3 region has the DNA TGTGCCAGCAGCTTAATGACGGGGACTGAAGCTTTCTTT.

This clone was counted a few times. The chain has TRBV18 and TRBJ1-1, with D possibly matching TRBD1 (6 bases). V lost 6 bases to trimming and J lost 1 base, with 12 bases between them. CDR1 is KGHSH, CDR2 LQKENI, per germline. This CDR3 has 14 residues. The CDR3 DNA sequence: TGTGCCAGCTCCCCTATGACAGGGAACACTGAAGCTTTCTTT. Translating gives CASSPMTGNTEAFF.

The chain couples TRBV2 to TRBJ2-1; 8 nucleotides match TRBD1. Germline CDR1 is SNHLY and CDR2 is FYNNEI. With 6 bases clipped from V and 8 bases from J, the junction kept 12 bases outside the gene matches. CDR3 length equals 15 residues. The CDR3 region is CASSPEQGGHYEQFF. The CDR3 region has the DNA TGTGCCAGCAGCCCTGAACAGGGGGGTCACTATGAGCAGTTCTTC.

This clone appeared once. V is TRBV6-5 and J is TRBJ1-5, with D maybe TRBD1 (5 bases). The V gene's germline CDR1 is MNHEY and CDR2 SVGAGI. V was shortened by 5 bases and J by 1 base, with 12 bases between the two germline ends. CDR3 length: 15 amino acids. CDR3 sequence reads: CASSKGLSSNQPQHF. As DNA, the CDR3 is TGTGCCAGCAGTAAGGGGTTGAGCAGCAATCAGCCCCAGCATTTT.

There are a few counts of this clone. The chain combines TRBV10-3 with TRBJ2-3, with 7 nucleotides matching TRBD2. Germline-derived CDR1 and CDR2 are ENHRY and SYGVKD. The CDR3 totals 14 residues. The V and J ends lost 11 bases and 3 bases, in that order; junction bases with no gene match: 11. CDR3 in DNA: TGTGCCCACGCTGGGGGGGAGGGGACAGATACGCAGTATTTT. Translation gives CAHAGGEGTDTQYF.

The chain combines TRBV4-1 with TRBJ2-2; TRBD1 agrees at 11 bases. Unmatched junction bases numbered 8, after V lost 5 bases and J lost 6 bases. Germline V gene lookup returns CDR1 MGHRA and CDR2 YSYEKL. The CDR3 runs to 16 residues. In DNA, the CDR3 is TGCGCCAGCAGCTCCCGGACAGGGGGCACACCCGGGGAGCTGTTTTTT. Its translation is CASSSRTGGTPGELFF.

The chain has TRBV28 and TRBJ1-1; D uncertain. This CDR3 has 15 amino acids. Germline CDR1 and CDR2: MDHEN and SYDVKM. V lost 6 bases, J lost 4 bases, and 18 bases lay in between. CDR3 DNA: TGTGCCAGCAGACCCACGAGGGAAGGGTCCACTGAAGCTTTCTTT. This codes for CASRPTREGSTEAFF.

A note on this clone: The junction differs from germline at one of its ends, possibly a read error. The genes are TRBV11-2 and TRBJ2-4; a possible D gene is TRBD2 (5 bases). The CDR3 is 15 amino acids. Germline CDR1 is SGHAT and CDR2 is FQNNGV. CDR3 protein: CANSLEELAKNIQYF. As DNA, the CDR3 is TGTGCCAACAGCTTGGAGGAGTTAGCCAAAAACATTCAGTACTTC.